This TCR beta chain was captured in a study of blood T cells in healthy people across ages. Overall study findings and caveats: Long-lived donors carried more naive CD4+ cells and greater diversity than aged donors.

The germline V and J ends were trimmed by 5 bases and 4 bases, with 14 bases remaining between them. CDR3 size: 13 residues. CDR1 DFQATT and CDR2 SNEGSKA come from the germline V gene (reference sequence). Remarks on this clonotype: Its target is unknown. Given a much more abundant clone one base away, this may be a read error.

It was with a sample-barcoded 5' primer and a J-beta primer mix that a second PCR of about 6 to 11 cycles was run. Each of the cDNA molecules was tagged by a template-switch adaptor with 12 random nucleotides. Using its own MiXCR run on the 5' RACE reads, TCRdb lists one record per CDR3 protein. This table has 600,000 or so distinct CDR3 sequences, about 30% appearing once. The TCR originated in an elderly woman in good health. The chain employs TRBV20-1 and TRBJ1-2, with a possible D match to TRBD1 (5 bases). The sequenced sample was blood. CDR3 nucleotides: TGCAGTGCTCGGACAAGAGGCTTCTATGGCTACACCTTC. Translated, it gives CSARTRGFYGYTF.